Sequencing of this TCR beta chain was carried out in a study of blood T cells in healthy people across ages. A sample-barcoded 5' primer and a J-beta primer mix were used in a second PCR of about 6 to 11 cycles. TCRdb passed the 5' RACE reads through MiXCR, listing each CDR3 protein once. The data show some 920,000 distinct CDR3 sequences, roughly 51% seen once. The CDR3 sequence is 13 residues long. Trimming pared 3 bases from V and 6 bases from J, leaving 11 bases between. The germline gives CDR1 DFQATT, CDR2 SNEGSKA (reference sequence). The material sequenced was blood. The V gene is TRBV20-1, the J gene TRBJ2-2; D is possibly TRBD2 (5 bases). This sequence was found in a woman in her sixties or seventies in good health. The CDR3 spells CSASRTSPGELFF. CDR3 coding DNA: TGCAGTGCTAGTCGGACTTCTCCCGGGGAGCTGTTTTTT.